The clone carrying this T cell receptor (beta chain) was counted only a few times. Its target is unknown. The entry originates in a study of CD8 T cells in ankylosing spondylitis. Study-wide points: Seven or eight highly homologous variants made up a TCR beta motif, and this motif appeared characteristic of ankylosing spondylitis blood. As for the disease-linked clones, they showed a CD8+ phenotype and occurred at relatively low frequencies in peripheral blood. Reports of some motif variants in reactive arthritis synovial fluid and blood predate this one.

Quantitative 5'-RACE was performed with molecular barcodes, and it yielded the TCR beta libraries. TCRdb fed the 5' RACE reads into MiXCR, producing one record per CDR3 protein. The sample shows hundreds of thousands of distinct CDR3 sequences, 10% to 15% of them seen only once. V lost 6 bases and J lost 6, with 20 bases in between. From germline, CDR1 is LNHDA and CDR2 SQIVND (reference sequence). The CDR3 runs to 15 residues. The sequence was obtained from a male donor with ankylosing spondylitis. Sequences were obtained from blood, either unsorted or a sorted T cell fraction (not recorded which). This chain uses TRBV19 with TRBJ1-1, with D perhaps TRBD1 (5 bases). CDR3 DNA sequence: TGTGCCAGTAGACAAACAGGTGGGAGTAACCCTGAAGCTTTCTTT. It codes for CASRQTGGSNPEAFF.